The T cell receptor beta chain described here comes from a study of shared clonotypes between healthy human individuals. Overall study: For every donor, three CD4 naive, three CD4 memory, two CD8 naive and one CD8 memory plates were used. Findings and limits, study-wide: Generation of non-shared clonotypes was less probable than generation of clonotypes shared by all four donors. The study found about 5% of naive CD4 clonotypes shared across a handful of donors.

Germline CDR1 SEHNR, CDR2 FQNEAQ (reference sequence). The CDR3 covers 14 residues. V gave up 5 bases and J gave up 0 bases, with 8 bases separating them. The assay was immunoSEQ multiplex PCR, and TCRdb's table has in-frame clones only and misses some. The sample includes about 1 million clones, more than 60% seen only once; the top ten take over 1.3%. Worth noting for this clone: The antigen remains unidentified. Within the sample, other DNA sequences also encode this same CDR3.

The receptor's source is a man in his late teens or twenties in good health. Input material: memory CD4+ T cells sorted from blood. The subset here: CD45RA-negative fraction. V is TRBV7-9 and J is TRBJ1-5; D not resolved. CDR3 in DNA: TGTGCCAGCAGCCTCGGGTATAGCAATCAGCCCCAGCATTTT. The encoded protein is CASSLGYSNQPQHF.